These T cell receptor beta chains were read from a single sample in a study of shared clonotypes between healthy human individuals. The protocol was immunoSEQ multiplex PCR, while the TCRdb copy is restricted to in-frame clones and leaves out a portion. The sample consists of approximately 2.5 million clones, 85% to 95% of them appearing once. The sequencing input was naive CD4+ T cells sorted from blood. The receptors here all came from a man aged 18 to 29 in good health. Both conserved end residues are part of each CDR3. D genes are given only for firm matches. Only part of the rows carry a size: once, few, many, or a class if the clone is expanded.

D	length	J	V	size	CDR3	DNA
NA	15	TRBJ2-1	TRBV7-2	NA	CASSSGTRAGNEQFF	TGTGCCAGCAGCTCCGGGACACGGGCGGGGAATGAGCAGTTCTTC
TRBD2	14	TRBJ2-6	TRBV19	few	CASRGGAGANVLTF	TGTGCCAGTAGGGGAGGGGCTGGGGCCAACGTCCTGACTTTC
TRBD1	14	TRBJ1-2	TRBV5-1	NA	CASSLDEGAQGYTF	TGCGCCAGCAGCTTGGATGAGGGGGCGCAAGGCTACACCTTC
TRBD1	15	TRBJ2-3	TRBV6-5	NA	CASSYGTGSTDTQYF	TGTGCCAGCAGTTACGGGACAGGGAGCACAGATACGCAGTATTTT
NA	12	TRBJ2-7	TRBV10-1	NA	CAIDPIHCEQYF	TGCGCCATAGACCCGATCCACTGCGAGCAGTACTTC
TRBD1	13	TRBJ2-1	TRBV6-5	NA	CASRLQGAHEQFF	TGTGCCAGCAGGCTACAGGGGGCCCATGAGCAGTTCTTC
NA	13	TRBJ1-4	TRBV6-1	once	CASFGRRNEKLFF	TGTGCCAGTTTTGGCAGGAGAAATGAAAAACTGTTTTTT
TRBD1	16	TRBJ2-3	TRBV14	once	CASSQRTGERTDTQYF	TGTGCCAGCAGCCAACGGACAGGGGAGAGGACAGATACGCAGTATTTT
NA	15	TRBJ1-5	TRBV19	NA	CASSAVSHSNQPQHF	TGTGCCAGTAGTGCCGTATCTCATAGCAATCAGCCCCAGCATTTT
NA	15	TRBJ2-2	TRBV9	NA	CASSLQGQNTGELFF	TGTGCCAGCAGCCTCCAGGGACAGAACACCGGGGAGCTGTTTTTT
TRBD1	14	TRBJ2-7	TRBV19	few	CASSIGTEAYEQYF	TGTGCCAGTAGTATCGGGACAGAAGCCTACGAGCAGTACTTC
NA	13	TRBJ2-1	TRBV7-9	NA	CASSLAGGNEQFF	TGTGCCAGCAGCTTAGCGGGAGGCAATGAGCAGTTCTTC